Given below is one TCR beta chain in context. Its antigen is unknown. This sample is drawn from a study of blood T cells in healthy people across ages. Study-level findings and limits: A roughly linear age-dependent decrease characterized TCR beta diversity per million T cells.

A second roughly 7 to 11 cycle PCR used barcoded and J-beta primers. TCRdb analysed the 5' RACE reads with MiXCR anew, one entry per CDR3 protein. Counted here are hundreds of thousands of distinct CDR3 sequences, roughly a quarter occurring once; the ten biggest clones make up 3% to 4%. The CDR3 totals 15 residues. CDR1 is MNHEY, CDR2 SMNVEV, per germline (reference sequence). V was clipped by 8 bases and J by 3 bases, with 19 bases between them. These same data were also listed under a study on T cells of mothers and their children.

The genes are TRBV27 and TRBJ2-5, with unresolved D. This sequence was found in a boy aged 2 to 10 in good health. Sequencing used blood. The CDR3 reads CASRTIAGPKETQYF. In DNA, the CDR3 is TGTGCCAGCCGAACAATTGCCGGGCCCAAAGAGACCCAGTACTTC.